Shown below are 25 T cell receptor beta chains from a single sample sequenced in a study of cytomegalovirus exposure and HLA in healthy donors. Primers: 60 Vbeta forward and 13 Jbeta reverse. Sequencing was performed with immunoSEQ multiplex PCR; in TCRdb, only in-frame clones are kept and a portion is missing. The sample contains 90,000 to 120,000 clones, around three quarters of which appear only once. What was sequenced was PBMCs. These receptors were taken from a man aged 45-60 years in good health and CMV-seropositive.

V is TRBV6-6 and J is TRBJ2-7; 7 bases are a match to TRBD1. Trimming removed 5 bases from V and 4 bases from J; junction bases left unmatched: 5. The CDR3 contains 13 residues. From germline, CDR1 is MNHNY and CDR2 SVGAGI (reference sequence). DNA of the CDR3: TGTGCCAGCAGTCCGGACAGGATTTACGAGCAGTACTTC. This translates into CASSPDRIYEQYF.

The chain is built from TRBV2 and TRBJ2-1; D is undetermined. Trimming removed 4 bases from V and 3 bases from J, with 10 bases in between. Germline CDR1 SNHLY, CDR2 FYNNEI. The CDR3 is made up of 14 amino acids. This CDR3 is CASSGSSGYNEQFF. The CDR3 nucleotides are TGTGCCAGCAGTGGGAGTAGTGGCTACAATGAGCAGTTCTTC.

The J gene is TRBJ1-2, the V gene TRBV5-1, with 11 positions matching TRBD1. V dropped 7 bases and J dropped 10; count of bases not matched to a gene: 6. In germline, CDR1 is SGHRS, CDR2 YFSETQ. The CDR3 runs 12 residues. The CDR3 coding sequence is TGCGCCAGCCTCGGACAGGGGGCTGTCTACACCTTC. It specifies CASLGQGAVYTF.

The chain joins TRBV6-1 to TRBJ1-1; D call uncertain. V dropped 5 bases and J dropped 4 bases, with 17 bases sitting between them. Germline CDR1 is MNHNS and CDR2 is SASEGT. The CDR3 spans 15 residues. The CDR3 region is CASSKESAGITEAFF. The CDR3, as DNA: TGTGCCAGCAGTAAGGAAAGTGCAGGCATCACTGAAGCTTTCTTT.

The sample holds a few counts of this clone. The gene calls are TRBV18 and TRBJ1-2; 9 nucleotides agree with TRBD1. Per germline, CDR1 KGHSH and CDR2 LQKENI. The CDR3 covers 14 residues. The J segment lost 8 bases and the V segment lost 2 bases, leaving 6 bases of the junction unmatched. Here the CDR3 DNA reads TGTGCCAGCTCACCAGACGGGACAGGGAACGGCTACACCTTC. It encodes CASSPDGTGNGYTF.

The chain carries TRBV9 and TRBJ1-1; tentatively, D is TRBD1 (6 bases). The germline gives CDR1 SGDLS, CDR2 YYNGEE. The CDR3 is 14 amino acids. V lost 0 bases, J lost 4 bases, and 10 bases lay in between. The chain's CDR3 is CASSVGHRATEAFF. The CDR3 region has the DNA TGTGCCAGCAGCGTAGGGCACAGGGCCACTGAAGCTTTCTTT. Full variable domain (outside the CDR3, taken from reference TRBV9 and TRBJ1-1): DSGVTQTPKHLITATGQRVTLRCSPRSGDLSVYWYQQSLDQGLQFLIQYYNGEERAKGNILERFSAQQFPDLHSELNLSSLELGDSALYFCASSVGHRATEAFFGQGTRLTVV.

The chain carries TRBV7-6 and TRBJ1-1, with a tentative D call TRBD1 (6 bases). Between the trimmed V and J ends, which lost 5 bases and 6 bases, there was a span of 10 bases. This CDR3 comprises 12 residues. Germline V gives CDR1 SGHVS, CDR2 FNYEAQ. The CDR3 reads CASSRAGAEAFF. CDR3 in DNA: TGTGCCAGCAGCCGAGCAGGGGCTGAAGCTTTCTTT.

The V call is TRBV7-3, the J call TRBJ2-3, with D perhaps matching TRBD2 (5 bases). CDR1 is SGHTA and CDR2 is FQGTGA in the germline V gene. CDR3 size: 13 residues. V was trimmed by 5 bases and J by 0 bases, leaving 6 bases between them. This CDR3 is CASSRTSTDTQYF. As DNA, the CDR3 is TGTGCCAGCAGCAGGACTAGCACAGATACGCAGTATTTT.

The genes are TRBV29-1 and TRBJ1-1, with D unclear. The V end was cut by 6 bases, the J end by 3 bases, with 17 bases between. The CDR3 is 14 residues long. In germline, CDR1 is SQVTM, CDR2 ANQGSEA. CDR3 coding DNA: TGCAGCGTCTCTAACCCTTCTCGGGACACTGAAGCTTTCTTT. It codes for CSVSNPSRDTEAFF.

The V call is TRBV27, the J call TRBJ2-7; D gene unclear. The germline gives CDR1 MNHEY, CDR2 SMNVEV (reference sequence). The CDR3 runs to 15 residues. V lost 5 bases to trimming and J lost 3 bases, with 17 bases between them. The CDR3 region has the DNA TGTGCCAGCAGTAGGCTGTACAGACCTGACTACGAGCAGTACTTC. Translated: CASSRLYRPDYEQYF.

The J gene is TRBJ1-1, the V gene TRBV6-1, with D perhaps matching TRBD1 (6 bases). This CDR3 region has 15 residues. With 7 bases removed from V and 0 bases from J, the gap between germline ends came to 15 bases. Germline loops: CDR1 MNHNS, CDR2 SASEGT. CDR3 sequence reads: CASTTGKGMNTEAFF. The CDR3 DNA sequence: TGTGCCAGCACCACAGGGAAGGGGATGAACACTGAAGCTTTCTTT.

The chain uses TRBV4-2 and TRBJ2-5, with 16 bases fitting TRBD2. V lost 4 bases and J lost 4; bases outside the gene matches: 9. Germline-derived CDR1 and CDR2 are LGHNA and YNFKEQ. The CDR3 has 18 residues. DNA of the CDR3: TGTGCCAGCAGCCGCGGGACTAGCGGGGGGGACCCAAGAGAGACCCAGTACTTC. As protein: CASSRGTSGGDPRETQYF.

This chain uses TRBV9 with TRBJ2-3, with D unresolved. CDR3 size: 14 residues. Germline V gene data show CDR1 as SGDLS and CDR2 as YYNGEE. V was shortened by 2 bases and J by 0 bases, with 7 bases between the two germline ends. CDR3 in amino acids: CASSVTVSTDTQYF. CDR3 coding DNA: TGTGCCAGCAGCGTCACTGTGAGCACAGATACGCAGTATTTT.

The V call is TRBV11-2, the J call TRBJ1-2; 7 bases map to TRBD1. The CDR3 is 16 residues long. V lost 5 bases to trimming and J lost 0 bases; unmatched junction nucleotides: 9. Per the germline V gene, CDR1 is SGHAT and CDR2 is FQNNGV. In DNA form, the CDR3 reads TGTGCCAGCAGCCCTATAACAGGGGCTTCTAACTATGGCTACACCTTC. It yields the protein CASSPITGASNYGYTF.

This sequence joins TRBV4-1 and TRBJ2-7; a weak D match, TRBD2 (6 bases). The CDR3 spans 15 residues. Per the germline V gene, CDR1 is MGHRA and CDR2 is YSYEKL. The germline V and J ends were trimmed by 1 base and 4 bases, with 14 bases remaining between them. The CDR3 protein is CASSQVPGEVYEQYF. The CDR3 DNA reads TGCGCCAGCAGCCAAGTTCCGGGAGAAGTTTACGAGCAGTACTTC.

This clone was seen a handful of times. J is TRBJ1-5 and V is TRBV27; D is perhaps TRBD1 (5 bases). This CDR3 is 19 amino acids long. Trimming took 1 base from V and 0 from J, leaving 19 bases between them. Per the germline V gene, CDR1 is MNHEY and CDR2 is SMNVEV (reference sequence). The CDR3 loop reads CASSLYGTAAGDSNQPQHF. The CDR3 nucleotides read TGTGCCAGCAGTTTATACGGGACGGCAGCGGGGGATAGCAATCAGCCCCAGCATTTT.

The V call is TRBV6-4, the J call TRBJ2-7, with 7 bases fitting TRBD1. From germline, CDR1 is MRHNA and CDR2 SNTAGT. This CDR3 is 15 amino acids long. With 8 bases clipped from V and 0 bases from J, the junction kept 10 bases outside the gene matches. The CDR3 loop is CASCPTGPSSYEQYF. The CDR3 DNA reads as TGTGCCAGCTGCCCGACAGGGCCGAGCTCCTACGAGCAGTACTTC.

Concerning this clone itself: The sample holds other DNA sequences that translate to the same CDR3. The DNA for the CDR3 is TGCGCCAGCAGCTTGGAGGGGGGCAATCAGCCCCAGCATTTT. Translating gives CASSLEGGNQPQHF. The chain joins TRBV5-1 to TRBJ1-5; D possibly corresponds to TRBD1 (6 bases). Germline CDR1 is SGHRS and CDR2 is YFSETQ. The CDR3 length is 14 residues. V gave up 0 bases and J gave up 2 bases, with 6 bases separating them.

This sequence joins TRBV6-6 and TRBJ1-2; D is uncertain. Trimming took off 6 bases at V and 3 bases at J, with 14 bases between the two ends. In germline, CDR1 is MNHNY, CDR2 SVGAGI (reference sequence). The CDR3 consists of 14 residues. The CDR3 DNA reads TGTGCCAGCAGATCCATCGACACGGACTATGGCTACACCTTC. It encodes CASRSIDTDYGYTF.

The rearrangement links TRBV2 to TRBJ1-5; tentative D call: TRBD1 (6 bases). Germline V gene data show CDR1 as SNHLY and CDR2 as FYNNEI. The V and J ends lost 1 base and 3 bases respectively, with 10 bases between them. The CDR3 contains 15 residues. CDR3 in amino acids: CASSEGGQFNQPQHF. CDR3 bases: TGTGCCAGCAGTGAAGGAGGACAGTTCAATCAGCCCCAGCATTTT.

The J gene is TRBJ2-7, the V gene TRBV5-6, with D tentatively TRBD2 (5 bases). Trimming removed 2 bases at V and 2 bases at J, with 17 bases between. CDR3 length equals 16 residues. Per germline, CDR1 SGHDT and CDR2 YYEEEE. The chain's CDR3 is CASSFFGVRSPYEQYF. CDR3 DNA: TGTGCCAGCAGCTTTTTCGGGGTGAGGAGCCCCTACGAGCAGTACTTC.

This rearrangement joins TRBV9 to TRBJ2-3; D gene ambiguous. The CDR3 is 15 amino acids. Germline CDR1 and CDR2: SGDLS and YYNGEE. The V gene lost 0 bases and the J gene lost 0 bases, with 8 bases spanning the gap. CDR3 coding DNA: TGTGCCAGCAGCGTAGCGGGTCCTAGCACAGATACGCAGTATTTT. Its translation is CASSVAGPSTDTQYF.

The chain uses TRBV7-6 and TRBJ1-2; possibly TRBD1 for D (5 bases). This CDR3 region has 15 residues. Trimming cost V 5 bases and J 11 bases, with 24 bases left between them. Germline CDR1 is SGHVS and CDR2 is FNYEAQ. CDR3 in DNA: TGTGCCAGCAGCCCCTACCGGGGGTTAGAGGGCGGATACACCTTC. Protein: CASSPYRGLEGGYTF. Based on the CDR3 plus reference TRBV7-6 and TRBJ1-2, the full variable domain is GAGVSQSPRYKVTKRGQDVALRCDPISGHVSLYWYRQALGQGPEFLTYFNYEAQQDKSGLPNDRFSAERPEGSISTLTIQRTEQRDSAMYRCASSPYRGLEGGYTFGSGTRLTVV.

The J gene is TRBJ2-4, the V gene TRBV28, with a tentative D call TRBD1 (5 bases). From germline, CDR1 is MDHEN and CDR2 SYDVKM. The CDR3 consists of 16 residues. Trimming pared 6 bases from V and 12 bases from J, leaving 27 bases between. CDR3 region: CASRSPAYSPGDSQYF. The DNA of the CDR3 is TGTGCCAGCAGATCACCGGCTTACAGCCCGGGTGACAGTCAGTACTTC.

The chain uses TRBV7-9 and TRBJ2-5; TRBD1 aligns across 7 bases. The J call is in doubt because the DNA end fits TRBJ2-7 better. The CDR3 runs to 15 residues. The germline V gene encodes CDR1 SEHNR and CDR2 FQNEAQ (reference sequence). DNA of the CDR3: TGTGCCAGCAGCTATTTCAGACAGGGTGGGTACGAGCAGTACTTC. Its protein is CASSYFRQGGYEQYF.